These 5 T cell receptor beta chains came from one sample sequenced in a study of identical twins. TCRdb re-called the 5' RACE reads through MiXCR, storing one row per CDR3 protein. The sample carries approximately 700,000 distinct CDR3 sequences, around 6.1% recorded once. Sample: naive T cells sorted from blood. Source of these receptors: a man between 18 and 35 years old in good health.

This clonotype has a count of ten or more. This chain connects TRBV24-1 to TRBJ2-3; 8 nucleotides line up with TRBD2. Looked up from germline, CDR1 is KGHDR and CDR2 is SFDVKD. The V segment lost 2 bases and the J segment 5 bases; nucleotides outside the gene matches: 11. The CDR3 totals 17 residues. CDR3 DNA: TGTGCCACCAGTGATTCTGTAGCGGGAATAAAGGGAGATACGCAGTATTTT. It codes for CATSDSVAGIKGDTQYF.

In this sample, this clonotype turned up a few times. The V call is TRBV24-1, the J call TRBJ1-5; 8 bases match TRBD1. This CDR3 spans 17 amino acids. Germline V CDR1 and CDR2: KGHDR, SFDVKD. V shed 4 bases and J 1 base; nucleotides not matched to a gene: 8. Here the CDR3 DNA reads TGTGCCACCAGTGACCCAGGACAGGGCGGGAGCAATCAGCCCCAGCATTTT. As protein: CATSDPGQGGSNQPQHF.

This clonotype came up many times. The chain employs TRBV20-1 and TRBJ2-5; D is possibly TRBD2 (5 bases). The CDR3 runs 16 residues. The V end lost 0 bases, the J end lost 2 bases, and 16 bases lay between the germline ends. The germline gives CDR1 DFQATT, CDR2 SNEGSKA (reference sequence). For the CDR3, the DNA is TGCAGTGCTAGAGATCCCCCGGGGATCCTACAAGAGACCCAGTACTTC. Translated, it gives CSARDPPGILQETQYF.

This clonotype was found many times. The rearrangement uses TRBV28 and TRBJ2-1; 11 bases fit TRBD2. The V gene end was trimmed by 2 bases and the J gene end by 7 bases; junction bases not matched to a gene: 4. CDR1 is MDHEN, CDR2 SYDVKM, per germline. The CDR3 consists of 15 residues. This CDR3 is CASSLVAGGKNEQFF. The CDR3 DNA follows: TGTGCCAGCAGTTTAGTAGCGGGAGGGAAGAATGAGCAGTTCTTC.

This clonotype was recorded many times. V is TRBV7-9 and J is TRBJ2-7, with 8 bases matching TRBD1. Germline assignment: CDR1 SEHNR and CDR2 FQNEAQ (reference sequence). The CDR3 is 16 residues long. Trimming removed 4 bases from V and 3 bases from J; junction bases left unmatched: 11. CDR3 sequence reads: CASSSHRQGPFYEQYF. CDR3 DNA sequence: TGTGCCAGCAGCTCCCACCGACAGGGGCCCTTCTACGAGCAGTACTTC.